The 8 T cell receptor beta chains below all came from one sample that was sequenced in a study of early T cells in non-severe SARS-CoV-2 infection (dated by TCRdb to about 2021). The library was built by means of 5' RACE. The sequencer was a NextSeq 500. The raw public data were reprocessed by TCRdb itself: fastp quality trimming at Q25, MiXCR clonotype calling, in-frame beta chains only. Rows with one shared CDR3 protein collapse into an entry with the most common genes and DNA. This sample comprises 70,000 to 90,000 distinct CDR3 sequences, roughly 15% of them detected only once. The biggest ten clones account for 10% to 15% of the sample. The material sequenced was whole blood. These receptors were obtained from an adult who was a healthcare worker with PCR-confirmed SARS-CoV-2 infection or an uninfected control (not recorded which).

V is TRBV6-2 or TRBV6-3 and J is TRBJ1-1, with 7 bases aligning to TRBD1. Germline CDR1 MNHEY, CDR2 SVGEGT. J was trimmed by 7 bases and V by 4 bases; bases with no gene match: 9. The CDR3 has 14 residues. This CDR3 reads CASSFNRGTGEAFF. In DNA, the CDR3 is TGTGCCAGCAGTTTCAACAGGGGAACCGGTGAAGCTTTCTTT.

The chain uses TRBV19 and TRBJ2-7; 7 bases fit TRBD2. Trimming cost V 3 bases and J 1 base; bases outside gene matches: 9. CDR1 is LNHDA and CDR2 is SQIVND in the germline V gene (reference sequence). The CDR3 is 16 residues long. CDR3 coding DNA: TGTGCCAGTAGTATCCTCCTGACTAGCAGATCCTACGAGCAGTACTTC. Translation gives CASSILLTSRSYEQYF.

In this sample, this clonotype turned up once. A clone one base away is much larger, so this may be a read error. This chain links TRBV29-1 with TRBJ2-5; D not resolved. V gave up 3 bases and J gave up 2 bases, with 10 bases separating them. Per the germline V gene, CDR1 is SQVTM and CDR2 is ANQGSEA. The CDR3 has 13 amino acids. CDR3 residues: CSVELQLQETQYF. The CDR3 bases are TGCAGCGTTGAGTTACAGCTGCAAGAGACCCAGTACTTC.

The rearrangement uses TRBV7-9 and TRBJ2-7; 9 nucleotides align to TRBD1. The CDR3 loop spans 14 amino acids. The V gene end was trimmed by 4 bases and the J gene end by 6 bases; junction bases not matched to a gene: 7. In germline, CDR1 is SEHNR, CDR2 FQNEAQ (reference sequence). This CDR3 is CASSSPGQGGEQYF. The CDR3 DNA reads as TGTGCCAGCAGCTCACCGGGACAGGGAGGCGAGCAGTACTTC.

Regarding this clonotype: A junction boundary mismatches the germline segment, possibly from a read error. The chain combines TRBV7-9 with TRBJ1-5; D perhaps matches TRBD1 (5 bases). Germline V gene data show CDR1 as SEHNR and CDR2 as FQNEAQ (reference sequence). CDR3 size: 16 residues. The CDR3 bases are TGTGCCAGCAGCCCCGGGACGGCATATAGCAATCAGTCCCAGCATTTT. It codes for CASSPGTAYSNQSQHF. Based on the CDR3 plus reference TRBV7-9 and TRBJ1-5, the full variable domain is DTGVSQNPRHKITKRGQNVTFRCDPISEHNRLYWYRQTLGQGPEFLTYFQNEAQLEKSRLLSDRFSAERPKGSFSTLEIQRTEQGDSAMYLCASSPGTAYSNQSQHFGDGTRLSIL.

The V gene is TRBV3-1, the J gene TRBJ1-2, with 9 positions matching TRBD1. The CDR3 is 13 residues long. Unmatched junction bases numbered 5, after V lost 5 bases and J lost 7 bases. Germline lookup yields CDR1 LGHDT and CDR2 YNNKEL (reference sequence). DNA of the CDR3: TGTGCCAGCAGCTCGAGACAGGGGGTTGGCTACACCTTC. It translates to CASSSRQGVGYTF.

This clonotype was recorded a few times. The rearrangement uses TRBV6-5 and TRBJ1-1; 8 positions agree with TRBD1. The CDR3 length is 14 residues. V was pared by 5 bases and J by 5 bases, with 7 bases of the junction left unmatched. Germline values: CDR1 MNHEY, CDR2 SVGAGI. The CDR3 sequence is CASSIQGGLTEAFF. CDR3 DNA sequence: TGTGCCAGCAGTATACAGGGGGGTTTGACTGAAGCTTTCTTT.

As DNA, the CDR3 is TGTGCCAGTAGTTACAGGGGGGATACGCAGTATTTT. Encoded protein: CASSYRGDTQYF. The rearrangement joins TRBV19 to TRBJ2-3, with 8 bases fitting TRBD1. Germline-derived CDR1 and CDR2 are LNHDA and SQIVND (reference sequence). With V trimmed by 5 bases and J by 6 bases, 1 base remained unmatched. This CDR3 contains 12 residues. The complete variable domain, with remaining parts taken from reference TRBV19 and TRBJ2-3, reads DGGITQSPKYLFRKEGQNVTLSCEQNLNHDAMYWYRQDPGQGLRLIYYSQIVNDFQKGDIAEGYSVSREKKESFPLTVTSAQKNPTAFYLCASSYRGDTQYFGPGTRLTVL.